This TCR beta chain was identified during a study of blood T cell repertoires in COVID-19. Study at large: T cells, B-cell-depleted T cells, or PBMCs provided the cDNA or gDNA that served as material.

This clone was seen a few times. In the original processing: It was from reference gene primer amplification that nucleated cell counts were estimated. TCRdb keeps only in-frame clones here, not all; method: immunoSEQ multiplex PCR. That table gives V, J and clone size, and the DNA gave D and trimming. The table shows approximately 150,000 clones, with about 80% occurring only once. Sequencing input: peripheral blood. This clonotype was obtained from a man aged 70-80 years with active or convalescent COVID-19.

CDR3 coding DNA: TGTGCCAGCAGCTTGCCGACAGCCCGAATTGCAGCTTTCTTT. It specifies CASSLPTARIAAFF. The rearrangement joins TRBV5-6 to TRBJ1-1, with D perhaps matching TRBD1 (5 bases). This CDR3 spans 14 amino acids. CDR1 and CDR2 (germline): SGHDT, YYEEEE. V lost 1 base to trimming and J lost 10 bases, with 17 bases between them.